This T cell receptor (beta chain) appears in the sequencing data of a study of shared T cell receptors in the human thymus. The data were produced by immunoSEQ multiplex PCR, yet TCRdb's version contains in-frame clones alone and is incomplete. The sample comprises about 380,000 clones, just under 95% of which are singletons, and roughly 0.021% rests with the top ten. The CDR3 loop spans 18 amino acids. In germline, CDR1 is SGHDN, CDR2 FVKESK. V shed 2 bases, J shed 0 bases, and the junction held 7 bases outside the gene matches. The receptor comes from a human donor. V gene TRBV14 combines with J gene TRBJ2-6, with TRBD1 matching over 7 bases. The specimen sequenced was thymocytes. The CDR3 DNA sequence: TGTGCCAGCAGCCAAAATACAGGGGCTGGCTCTGGGGCCAACGTCCTGACTTTC. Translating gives CASSQNTGAGSGANVLTF. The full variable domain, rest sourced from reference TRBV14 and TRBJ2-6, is EAGVTQFPSHSVIEKGQTVTLRCDPISGHDNLYWYRRVMGKEIKFLLHFVKESKQDESGMPNNRFLAERTGGTYSTLKVQPAELEDSGVYFCASSQNTGAGSGANVLTFGAGSRLTVL.